Following are 8 T cell receptor beta chains from one sample sequenced in a study of TIL therapy for anti-PD-1-resistant metastatic lung cancer. Time point specified: pre-treatment sample, taken before nivolumab and TIL therapy. Sequencing used immunoSEQ v3. TCRdb's copy holds only in-frame clones and misses some; the assay was immunoSEQ multiplex PCR. This table has 9,500 to 15,000 clones, around 80% appearing once. Material: blood, obtained at baseline. These receptors were taken from a person between 30 and 80 years old with non-small cell lung cancer.

The rearrangement uses TRBV28 and TRBJ1-2; D is ambiguous. CDR1 and CDR2 (germline): MDHEN, SYDVKM. The CDR3 has 14 amino acids. Trimming stripped 2 bases from V and 4 bases from J, with 11 bases between. CDR3 amino acids: CASSLPGQAYGYTF. CDR3 bases: TGTGCCAGCAGTTTACCTGGCCAGGCCTATGGCTACACCTTC.

The CDR3 sequence is CASSLVGANTEAFF. The CDR3 region has the DNA TGCGCCAGCAGCTTGGTTGGGGCAAACACTGAAGCTTTCTTT. The chain has TRBV5-1 and TRBJ1-1; tentative D call: TRBD1 (5 bases). CDR3 length equals 14 residues. Trimming pared 0 bases from V and 2 bases from J, leaving 8 bases between. CDR1 SGHRS and CDR2 YFSETQ come from the germline V gene.

V and J are TRBV11-3 and TRBJ1-1, with D perhaps TRBD1 (6 bases). V lost 5 bases and J lost 0, with 10 bases in between. CDR1 and CDR2 (germline): SGHNT, YENEEA. The CDR3 contains 14 residues. The CDR3 sequence is CASSAQGMNTEAFF. DNA of the CDR3: TGTGCCAGCAGCGCACAGGGAATGAACACTGAAGCTTTCTTT.

The chain is built from TRBV10-1 and TRBJ2-7; D remains ambiguous. Per the germline V gene, CDR1 is WNHNN and CDR2 is SYGVQD (reference sequence). V lost 2 bases, J lost 3 bases, and 8 bases lay in between. CDR3 length: 13 residues. CDR3 sequence reads: CASSENHLYEQYF. As DNA, the CDR3 is TGCGCCAGCAGTGAGAACCATCTCTACGAGCAGTACTTC.

The chain recombines TRBV21-1 with TRBJ2-3. TRBV21-1 is a pseudogene. CDR3 length: 16 residues. The CDR3 DNA reads TGTGCCAGCAGCAAAGTTGGGGGAGCCGGTTTAGGTACGCAGTATTTT. Its protein product is CASSKVGGAGLGTQYF.

The chain joins TRBV21-1 to TRBJ2-3; the table gives TRBD2 as D, unverified against the DNA. TRBV21-1 corresponds to a pseudogene. CDR3 size: 17 residues. The CDR3, as DNA: TGTGCCAGCAGGAAAGGGAGGGCTAGCGGAAACACAGATACGCAGTATTTT. Protein sequence: CASRKGRASGNTDTQYF.

V and J are TRBV7-6 and TRBJ2-5, with D tentatively TRBD2 (5 bases). The end of the DNA aligns better with TRBJ2-7, so the J call may be wrong. Germline CDR1 and CDR2: SGHVS and FNYEAQ. This CDR3 is built from 16 residues. DNA of the CDR3: TGTGCCAGCAGCTTAGGGAGGCAGAGGAATCGCTACGAGCAGTACTTC. This sequence encodes CASSLGRQRNRYEQYF.

This chain connects TRBV6-5 to TRBJ2-7, with 7 bases that match TRBD2. After removal of 6 bases from V and 5 bases from J, the junction contained 10 bases not matched to a gene. The CDR3 runs to 14 residues. Germline assignment: CDR1 MNHEY and CDR2 SVGAGI. The CDR3 DNA follows: TGTGCCAGCAGCCCCCTAGCGGCTTTCGACGAGCAGTACTTC. It yields the protein CASSPLAAFDEQYF.